Listed below are T cell receptor beta chains from one sample, sequenced in a study of patients and donors after allogeneic stem cell transplantation. TCRdb re-called the RT-PCR reads through MiXCR, storing one row per CDR3 protein. The data show 920,000 or so distinct CDR3 sequences, with roughly 18% seen just once and 5% to 7.5% held by the top ten. Sequenced material: blood, either unsorted or a sorted T cell fraction (not recorded which). The receptors were sampled from a human donor who was either an allogeneic HSCT recipient or a stem cell or donor lymphocyte infusion donor (not recorded which). It is not recorded whose cells these are; they may come from a transplant donor. Both conserved end residues are part of each CDR3. D genes are given only for firm matches. Rows may omit the clone size; those that give it use once, few, many or a size class.

v_gene,abundance,d_gene,j_gene,CDR3aa,CDR3nt
TRBV20-1,NA,NA,TRBJ1-5,CSARVAKSNQPQHF,TGCAGTGCTAGAGTGGCTAAGAGCAATCAGCCCCAGCATTTT
TRBV5-4,few,NA,TRBJ1-1,CASSPRRGGAEAFF,TGTGCCAGCAGCCCGCGAAGGGGGGGAGCTGAAGCTTTCTTT
TRBV7-9,few,NA,TRBJ2-5,CASSLIPEAQYF,TGTGCCAGCAGCTTAATCCCGGAGGCCCAGTACTTC
TRBV20-1,NA,NA,TRBJ2-5,CSARFRGVETQYF,TGCAGTGCTAGGTTTCGAGGGGTCGAGACCCAGTACTTC
TRBV4-1,NA,TRBD2,TRBJ2-3,CASSQVGLAGDTQYF,TGCGCCAGCAGCCAAGTCGGGCTAGCGGGAGATACGCAGTATTTT
TRBV2,NA,NA,TRBJ2-2,CASSVSAPEELFF,TGTGCCAGCAGTGTGTCAGCTCCCGAGGAGCTGTTTTTT
TRBV7-6,few,NA,TRBJ2-7,CASSLADSGLLAYEQYF,TGTGCCAGCAGCTTAGCGGATAGTGGACTCTTAGCATACGAGCAGTACTTC
TRBV7-3,NA,NA,TRBJ2-1,CASNATPRVGNNEQFF,TGTGCCAGCAACGCAACCCCGAGGGTGGGGAACAATGAGCAGTTCTTC
TRBV29-1,few,TRBD2,TRBJ2-1,CSGAGTSDYNEQFF,TGCAGCGGTGCCGGGACTAGCGATTACAATGAGCAGTTCTTC
TRBV7-9,NA,NA,TRBJ2-7,CASSPATLYEQYF,TGTGCCAGCAGCCCGGCGACACTTTACGAGCAGTACTTC
TRBV7-2,NA,TRBD1,TRBJ1-2,CASSVNPGQNYGYTF,TGTGCCAGCAGCGTTAATCCGGGACAGAACTATGGCTACACCTTC
TRBV12-3/TRBV12-4,NA,TRBD1,TRBJ2-2,CASSPWGGGQGLGELFF,TGTGCCAGCAGTCCTTGGGGAGGGGGACAGGGACTAGGGGAGCTGTTTTTT
TRBV5-1,NA,NA,TRBJ1-1,CASSLGRRVTEAFF,TGCGCCAGTAGCTTGGGGAGGAGGGTCACTGAAGCTTTCTTT
TRBV28,few,TRBD2,TRBJ2-7,CASSFPGLAGAEQYF,TGTGCCAGCAGTTTCCCAGGGCTAGCGGGAGCCGAGCAGTACTTC
TRBV6-1,many,NA,TRBJ2-7,CASRGATGGSYEQYF,TGTGCCAGCAGGGGGGCGACAGGTGGGTCCTACGAGCAGTACTTC
TRBV25-1,few,TRBD2,TRBJ2-7,CASASSGSLYEQYF,TGTGCCAGCGCCTCTAGCGGGAGTTTGTACGAGCAGTACTTC
TRBV19,NA,NA,TRBJ1-5,CASSTPGSWDRSNQPQHF,TGTGCCAGTAGCACCCCGGGGAGCTGGGATCGAAGCAATCAGCCCCAGCATTTT
TRBV6-2/TRBV6-3,NA,TRBD2,TRBJ2-1,CASSSPWRGGSEQFF,TGTGCCAGCAGTTCCCCCTGGCGGGGGGGCTCTGAGCAGTTCTTC
TRBV20-1,NA,NA,TRBJ2-3,CSARTASTSTDTQYF,TGCAGTGCTAGGACAGCATCTACTAGCACAGATACGCAGTATTTT
TRBV30,NA,NA,TRBJ2-1,CAWSGVAEQFF,TGTGCCTGGAGTGGAGTAGCGGAGCAGTTCTTC
TRBV27,few,TRBD1,TRBJ1-1,CASSLWGYRGNTEAFF,TGTGCCAGCAGTTTATGGGGTTACAGGGGGAACACTGAAGCTTTCTTT
TRBV21-1,NA,NA,TRBJ1-2,CASSKVANYGYTF,TGTGCCAGCAGCAAAGTGGCTAACTATGGCTACACCTTC
TRBV9,NA,TRBD2,TRBJ2-2,CASSVETSGTRGELFF,TGTGCCAGCAGCGTAGAGACTAGCGGGACTCGTGGGGAGCTGTTTTTT
TRBV12-3/TRBV12-4,NA,NA,TRBJ1-1,CASSLSFLAFF,TGTGCCAGCAGTCTCTCCTTTTTAGCTTTCTTT
TRBV20-1,many,NA,TRBJ2-3,CSARVDTQYF,TGCAGTGCCAGGGTGGATACGCAGTATTTT
TRBV10-2,NA,TRBD2,TRBJ2-3,CASSESTSGRPHRTDTQYF,TGCGCCAGCAGTGAGTCGACTAGCGGGAGGCCTCACCGGACAGATACGCAGTATTTT
TRBV12-3/TRBV12-4,many,NA,TRBJ1-2,CASTQDRVERNYGYTF,TGTGCCAGCACTCAGGACCGCGTAGAGAGAAACTATGGCTACACCTTC
TRBV29-1,NA,NA,TRBJ1-2,CSADPGLRVDYTF,TGCAGCGCTGATCCCGGATTGAGGGTAGACTACACCTTC
TRBV20-1,few,TRBD1,TRBJ1-1,CSARARQGSTEAFF,TGCAGTGCTAGAGCGAGACAGGGGTCCACTGAAGCTTTCTTT
TRBV3-1,NA,NA,TRBJ2-2,CASSPGTAGSAGELFF,TGTGCCAGCAGCCCGGGGACAGCGGGGTCGGCCGGGGAGCTGTTTTTT
TRBV29-1,NA,TRBD1,TRBJ2-7,CSVAGGRGEQYF,TGCAGCGTAGCAGGGGGCCGGGGCGAGCAGTACTTC
TRBV19,NA,NA,TRBJ2-3,CASSMMGSSTDTQYF,TGTGCCAGTAGTATGATGGGATCTAGCACAGATACGCAGTATTTT
TRBV20-1,few,TRBD2,TRBJ2-7,CSARGLAGSHEQYF,TGCAGTGCTAGAGGACTAGCGGGAAGCCACGAGCAGTACTTC
TRBV27,few,NA,TRBJ2-1,CASSPRSRRNEQFF,TGTGCCAGCAGTCCACGAAGCAGGCGCAATGAGCAGTTCTTC
TRBV10-3,few,TRBD1,TRBJ2-1,CAVTGEIYNEQFF,TGTGCCGTGACAGGGGAGATATACAATGAGCAGTTCTTC
TRBV27,NA,NA,TRBJ1-2,CASSFQYWTDGYTF,TGTGCCAGCAGTTTTCAATATTGGACGGATGGCTACACCTTC
TRBV7-3,NA,TRBD1,TRBJ1-6,CASSSNRGANSPLHF,TGTGCCAGCAGCTCGAACAGGGGAGCTAATTCACCCCTCCACTTT
TRBV7-6,NA,TRBD2,TRBJ2-7,CASSLGSGSGYEQYF,TGTGCCAGCAGCTTAGGTAGCGGGAGTGGGTACGAGCAGTACTTC
TRBV6-2/TRBV6-3,few,NA,TRBJ2-1,CASSYAGASSSYNEQFF,TGTGCCAGCAGTTACGCCGGGGCAAGCAGCTCCTACAATGAGCAGTTCTTC
TRBV6-2/TRBV6-3,many,NA,TRBJ2-1,CASSYSIGNEQFF,TGTGCCAGCAGTTACTCGATTGGTAATGAGCAGTTCTTC
TRBV14,NA,TRBD1,TRBJ1-4,CASSQLLWTGRSEKLFF,TGTGCCAGCAGCCAACTCCTGTGGACAGGCCGTTCTGAAAAACTGTTTTTT
TRBV4-3,NA,NA,TRBJ1-1,CASSQDRQGQAFF,TGCGCCAGCAGCCAAGATCGGCAGGGACAAGCTTTCTTT
TRBV24-1,NA,TRBD1,TRBJ1-5,CATSEGQGAYQPQHF,TGTGCCACCAGTGAGGGGCAGGGGGCTTATCAGCCCCAGCATTTT
TRBV4-2,many,NA,TRBJ2-3,CASSPGGNTDTQYF,TGTGCCAGCAGCCCCGGCGGGAACACAGATACGCAGTATTTT
TRBV5-1,NA,NA,TRBJ2-7,CASSLGTVEQYF,TGCGCCAGCAGCTTGGGAACAGTCGAGCAGTACTTC
TRBV5-1,few,TRBD2,TRBJ2-1,CASSPGLAGTGDNEQFF,TGCGCCAGCAGCCCGGGCCTAGCGGGGACGGGGGACAATGAGCAGTTCTTC
TRBV24-1,NA,TRBD2,TRBJ2-2,CATSDPTSGGPNTGELFF,TGTGCCACCAGTGACCCGACTAGCGGGGGACCGAACACCGGGGAGCTGTTTTTT
TRBV27,NA,NA,TRBJ2-7,CASSFGGRPPYEQYF,TGTGCCAGCAGTTTTGGGGGCCGCCCCCCCTACGAGCAGTACTTC
TRBV20-1,NA,NA,TRBJ2-1,CSARDLRDLRYNEQFF,TGCAGTGCTAGAGACCTCAGGGACCTGAGGTACAATGAGCAGTTCTTC